Listed here are 2 T cell receptor beta chains from one sample, sequenced in a study of blood T cell repertoires in COVID-19. Sequencing used immunoSEQ multiplex PCR; TCRdb keeps in-frame clones, though not all of them. The sample yields 70,000 or so clones, around 87% seen once. Sequencing was carried out using peripheral blood. These receptors all come from a man aged 50 to 60 with active COVID-19.

This clone is medium-sized in the sample. The V gene is TRBV4-1, the J gene TRBJ2-3, with D unresolved. This CDR3 contains 15 residues. V was shortened by 0 bases and J by 0 bases, with 7 bases between the two germline ends. CDR1 is MGHRA and CDR2 is YSYEKL in the germline V gene. This CDR3 reads CASSQDGGSTDTQYF. CDR3 coding DNA: TGCGCCAGCAGCCAAGATGGCGGAAGCACAGATACGCAGTATTTT.

V and J are TRBV11-3 and TRBJ2-4, with D uncertain. Germline V gene data show CDR1 as SGHNT and CDR2 as YENEEA. The CDR3 sequence is 15 residues long. V gave up 5 bases and J gave up 0 bases, with 11 bases separating them. The CDR3 protein is CASSTAQIAKNIQYF. The DNA of the CDR3 is TGTGCCAGCAGCACCGCCCAGATAGCCAAAAACATTCAGTACTTC.